The 26 T cell receptor beta chains reported below all come from one sample, sequenced in a study of T-cell reconstitution after alpha-beta-depleted transplantation in children. TCRbeta library preparation incorporated unique molecular identifiers. TCRdb called the PCR reads again in MiXCR, with one record for every CDR3 protein. Of hundreds of thousands of distinct CDR3 sequences in the sample, over 10% were seen once. This specimen consisted of PBMCs, obtained before TCRalphabeta/CD19-depleted stem cell transplant. The receptors derive from a girl aged 2-15 years with congenital amegakaryocytic thrombocytopenia, due to receive a stem cell transplant.

The rearrangement joins TRBV25-1 to TRBJ1-1; D gene unclear. The CDR3 totals 13 residues. The germline gives CDR1 MGHDK, CDR2 SYGVNS. The germline V and J ends were trimmed by 8 bases and 3 bases, with 13 bases remaining between them. The CDR3 DNA is TGTGCCAGCTCGGGAAGTGGGGACACTGAAGCTTTCTTT. This gives the protein CASSGSGDTEAFF.

V is TRBV5-5 and J is TRBJ2-1; possibly TRBD2 for D (6 bases). Germline assignment: CDR1 SGHKS and CDR2 YYEKEE (reference sequence). Trimming shortened V by 1 base and J by 9 bases, and 14 bases separated the two germline ends. The CDR3 contains 14 residues. CDR3 DNA: TGTGCCAGCAGCTTGACACTAGCTTGGGGTGAGCAGTTCTTC. It translates to CASSLTLAWGEQFF. The full variable domain, in which reference TRBV5-5 and TRBJ2-1 provide the parts outside the CDR3, is DAGVTQSPTHLIKTRGQQVTLRCSPISGHKSVSWYQQVLGQGPQFIFQYYEKEERGRGNFPDRFSARQFPNYSSELNVNALLLGDSALYLCASSLTLAWGEQFFGPGTRLTVL.

This clonotype appeared many times. This sequence joins TRBV12-3 or TRBV12-4 and TRBJ1-2; 7 bases are shared with TRBD1. The junction had 4 bases not matched to a gene; V was cut back by 4 bases and J by 8 bases. The CDR3 spans 12 residues. CDR3: CASSSTGFGYTF. The CDR3, as DNA: TGTGCCAGCAGTTCGACAGGGTTCGGCTACACCTTC.

This clonotype was found many times. The rearrangement links TRBV6-6 to TRBJ1-5; D perhaps matches TRBD1 (5 bases). The V end lost 9 bases, the J end lost 5 bases, and 11 bases lay between the germline ends. Germline values: CDR1 MNHNY, CDR2 SVGAGI (reference sequence). CDR3 length equals 12 residues. CDR3 in DNA: TGTGCCAGTGGTGGCAGGGATCAGCCCCAGCATTTT. Amino acid sequence: CASGGRDQPQHF.

This clonotype was seen ten or more times. This sequence joins TRBV6-6 and TRBJ1-1; the D is unclear. The germline V gene encodes CDR1 MNHNY and CDR2 SVGAGI (reference sequence). The V end lost 5 bases, the J end lost 10 bases, and 8 bases lay between the germline ends. The CDR3 has 10 residues. CDR3 sequence (DNA): TGTGCCAGCAGTCAAGGTTCAGCTTTCTTT. Translated, it gives CASSQGSAFF.

This clonotype was detected ten times or more. The rearrangement uses TRBV7-2 and TRBJ2-1; D gene uncertain. The CDR3 extends over 13 amino acids. Germline CDR1 is SGHTA and CDR2 is FQGNSA. Trimming cost V 5 bases and J 8 bases, with 13 bases left between them. CDR3 protein: CASSVIIGDEQFF. CDR3 sequence (DNA): TGTGCCAGCAGCGTAATAATTGGGGATGAGCAGTTCTTC. Supplemented by reference TRBV7-2 and TRBJ2-1, the full variable domain reads GAGVSQSPSNKVTEKGKDVELRCDPISGHTALYWYRQSLGQGLEFLIYFQGNSAPDKSGLPSDRFSAERTGGSVSTLTIQRTQQEDSAVYLCASSVIIGDEQFFGPGTRLTVL.

This clonotype was counted at least ten times. The chain uses TRBV12-3 or TRBV12-4 and TRBJ2-7; D is perhaps TRBD2 (6 bases). The CDR3 is made up of 14 amino acids. Trimming removed 3 bases from V and 0 bases from J, with 9 bases in between. The chain's CDR3 is CASSFDGSSYEQYF. The CDR3 DNA reads TGTGCCAGCAGTTTCGACGGGAGCTCCTACGAGCAGTACTTC.

This chain connects TRBV5-1 to TRBJ2-4, with 11 bases fitting TRBD2. J was trimmed by 3 bases and V by 0 bases; bases with no gene match: 5. The CDR3 has 17 amino acids. CDR1 and CDR2 (germline): SGHRS, YFSETQ. CDR3 in amino acids: CASSLGLAGRGKNIQYF. DNA of the CDR3: TGCGCCAGCAGCTTGGGACTAGCGGGAAGGGGCAAAAACATTCAGTACTTC.

This clonotype was recorded at least ten times. The chain carries TRBV7-2 and TRBJ2-1; TRBD2 is a possible D gene (6 bases). The CDR3 runs 14 residues. The V gene's germline CDR1 is SGHTA and CDR2 FQGNSA. Trimming pared 5 bases from V and 3 bases from J, leaving 11 bases between. The CDR3 region has the DNA TGTGCCAGCAGCATTAGCGGATACTACAATGAGCAGTTCTTC. Protein product: CASSISGYYNEQFF. The variable domain in full, with the rest retrieved from reference TRBV7-2 and TRBJ2-1, is GAGVSQSPSNKVTEKGKDVELRCDPISGHTALYWYRQSLGQGLEFLIYFQGNSAPDKSGLPSDRFSAERTGGSVSTLTIQRTQQEDSAVYLCASSISGYYNEQFFGPGTRLTVL.

In its sample, this clonotype was seen once. Mismatch with germline at one junction end may stem from a read error. The V and J genes are TRBV12-3 or TRBV12-4 and TRBJ1-1, with D uncertain. This CDR3 has 13 amino acids. The DNA for the CDR3 is TGTGTCAGCAGCCCGACCCAGAACACTGAAGCTTTCTTT. Its protein is CVSSPTQNTEAFF.

The chain carries TRBV20-1 and TRBJ2-7, with 7 bases matching TRBD2. This CDR3 is built from 14 residues. Germline V gene lookup returns CDR1 DFQATT and CDR2 SNEGSKA (reference sequence). Trimming at V came to 2 bases and at J to 2 bases, leaving 6 bases not matched to a gene. The CDR3 is CSARPLTSAYEQYF. The CDR3 bases are TGCAGTGCTAGACCCCTAACTAGCGCCTACGAGCAGTACTTC.

A remark on this clonotype: This may come from a read error, since a much larger clone is one base off. The chain employs TRBV20-1 and TRBJ2-2, with 9 bases that match TRBD2. The germline CDR1 and CDR2 sequences are DFQATT and SNEGSKA (reference sequence). The CDR3 is 16 residues long. CDR3 sequence reads: CSAPVGTSTNTGELIF. The CDR3, as DNA: TGCAGTGCTCCCGTCGGGACTAGCACGAACACCGGGGAGCTGATTTTT.

This clonotype was seen a few times. The chain links TRBV27 to TRBJ1-5; TRBD1 matches at 7 bases. Germline V gives CDR1 MNHEY, CDR2 SMNVEV (reference sequence). This CDR3 spans 14 amino acids. With V trimmed by 2 bases and J by 7 bases, 5 bases remained unmatched. The CDR3 DNA is TGTGCCAGCAGTTTAGACAGGGAAGTACAGCCCCAGCATTTT. Translated, it gives CASSLDREVQPQHF.

This clonotype showed up many times. V and J are TRBV20-1 and TRBJ2-1; D remains ambiguous. CDR1 and CDR2 (germline): DFQATT, SNEGSKA (reference sequence). Trimming stripped 1 base from V and 3 bases from J, with 10 bases between. The CDR3 loop spans 14 amino acids. CDR3 in DNA: TGCAGTGCTAGAGGGCCTCTAGTCTACAATGAGCAGTTCTTC. Translation: CSARGPLVYNEQFF.

The CDR3, as DNA: TGCAGCGACCCTAACAGGGGCCAAGAGACCCAGTACTTC. Translated: CSDPNRGQETQYF. This sequence joins TRBV29-1 and TRBJ2-5; 7 bases are a match to TRBD1. V gave up 7 bases and J gave up 1 base; unmatched junction bases: 6. Germline V gives CDR1 SQVTM, CDR2 ANQGSEA. This CDR3 spans 13 amino acids.

The table lists this clonotype with many counts. This chain connects TRBV29-1 to TRBJ1-1; D is unresolved. The CDR3 spans 16 residues. V was cut by 3 bases and J by 4 bases, with 21 bases left in between. Germline V CDR1 and CDR2: SQVTM, ANQGSEA. CDR3 coding DNA: TGCAGCGTTGATCTACGGGTGGAAGGGTTGGGCACTGAAGCTTTCTTT. It encodes CSVDLRVEGLGTEAFF.

Points on this clonotype: This may stem from a read error, because a much larger clone lies one nucleotide away. The chain combines TRBV5-1 with TRBJ2-5; D remains ambiguous. The CDR3 length is 13 residues. CDR1 is SGHRS and CDR2 is YFSETQ in the germline V gene. The CDR3 sequence: CANSLVESETQYF. CDR3 DNA sequence: TGCGCCAACAGCTTGGTGGAATCAGAGACCCAGTACTTC.

This clonotype was seen at least ten times. The chain has TRBV20-1 and TRBJ2-3; D is undetermined. V was trimmed by 3 bases and J by 6 bases, leaving 7 bases between them. This CDR3 contains 11 residues. Per the germline V gene, CDR1 is DFQATT and CDR2 is SNEGSKA (reference sequence). The CDR3: CSASRRDTQYF. In DNA, the CDR3 is TGCAGTGCTAGTCGGCGGGATACGCAGTATTTT.

This clonotype occurred a few times. The rearrangement uses TRBV12-3 or TRBV12-4 and TRBJ2-7; D is unresolved. CDR3 length: 11 amino acids. Trimming cost V 6 bases and J 6 bases, with 9 bases left between them. DNA of the CDR3: TGTGCCAGCAGAAAGTATGTCGAGCAGTACTTC. Translated, it gives CASRKYVEQYF.

V and J are TRBV20-1 and TRBJ1-5; the match to TRBD1 covers 7 bases. V was clipped by 4 bases and J by 7 bases; unmatched bases: 7. Germline lookup yields CDR1 DFQATT and CDR2 SNEGSKA (reference sequence). The CDR3 loop spans 13 amino acids. CDR3 residues: CSAIPGQSQPQHF. The CDR3 DNA reads as TGCAGTGCTATCCCGGGACAGAGCCAGCCCCAGCATTTT.

The table lists this clonotype with many counts. V gene TRBV20-1 combines with J gene TRBJ2-7, with D unresolved. This CDR3 has 17 residues. Germline values: CDR1 DFQATT, CDR2 SNEGSKA (reference sequence). CDR3 sequence: CSAVGSSPQLNTYEQYF. CDR3 nucleotide sequence: TGCAGCGCCGTCGGGTCTTCTCCCCAACTAAACACCTACGAGCAGTACTTC.

V is TRBV7-2 and J is TRBJ2-7; 8 nucleotides match TRBD1. This CDR3 comprises 13 residues. The ends lost 8 bases at V and 2 bases at J; junction bases unmatched: 5. The germline V gene has CDR1 SGHTA and CDR2 FQGNSA. CDR3 in amino acids: CASLRTGTYEQYF. In DNA, the CDR3 is TGTGCCAGCTTACGGACAGGGACCTACGAGCAGTACTTC.

This clonotype has at least ten counts. This sequence joins TRBV28 and TRBJ2-1, with D hard to call. The CDR3 consists of 10 residues. CDR1 MDHEN and CDR2 SYDVKM come from the germline V gene. V shed 10 bases and J shed 4 bases, with 5 bases lying between them. The CDR3 loop reads CATEYNEQFF. CDR3 nucleotide sequence: TGTGCCACCGAGTACAATGAGCAGTTCTTC.

This clonotype has more than one count but fewer than ten. The rearrangement links TRBV12-3 or TRBV12-4 to TRBJ2-7; D may be TRBD2 (5 bases). V was shortened by 5 bases and J by 2 bases, with 16 bases between the two germline ends. The CDR3 totals 15 residues. For the CDR3, the DNA is TGTGCCAGCAGTCCATTGGCGGGTAATACCTACGAGCAGTACTTC. Translating it yields CASSPLAGNTYEQYF.

In its sample, this clonotype was seen a few times. The rearrangement links TRBV7-6 to TRBJ2-1; tentatively, D is TRBD2 (6 bases). The germline gives CDR1 SGHVS, CDR2 FNYEAQ. V was clipped by 6 bases and J by 6 bases, with 21 bases between them. The CDR3 extends over 16 amino acids. The CDR3 here is CASRSRDFSSPNEQFF. The DNA for the CDR3 is TGTGCCAGCAGATCGCGGGATTTCTCGTCCCCCAATGAGCAGTTCTTC.

This clonotype was observed many times. CDR3: CASGQWGADTQYF. CDR3 DNA: TGTGCCAGCGGACAATGGGGCGCAGATACGCAGTATTTT. The chain joins TRBV7-2 to TRBJ2-3, with TRBD1 as a possible D gene (5 bases). Trimming took off 8 bases at V and 4 bases at J, with 13 bases between the two ends. CDR1 SGHTA and CDR2 FQGNSA come from the germline V gene. The length of the CDR3 is 13 residues.